This is a list of T cell receptor beta chains from one sample in a study of T cells after yellow fever vaccination. TCRdb processed the 5' RACE reads anew with MiXCR; each CDR3 protein has one entry. The sample lists 300,000 or so distinct CDR3 sequences, around 7.3% seen once, with 18% in the top ten. The sample consisted of PBMCs, taken about 41 days after the first yellow fever vaccination. Receptors originate from a man younger than 35 who received the YFV17D yellow fever vaccine. CDR3s include the opening cysteine and the closing phenylalanine or tryptophan. A D gene is named only where the DNA matches it firmly. Rows may omit the clone size; those that give it use once, few, many or a size class.

V	D	size	J	length	DNA	CDR3
TRBV5-1	TRBD1	many	TRBJ2-7	17	TGCGCCAGCAGCTTGGGCGCCGGGACAGGGGTCTCCTACGAGCAGTACTTC	CASSLGAGTGVSYEQYF
TRBV7-2	-	-	TRBJ2-5	14	TGTGCCAGCAGCTTTGGCACCGCTTTGGAGACCCAGTACTTC	CASSFGTALETQYF
TRBV7-2	TRBD1	few	TRBJ1-1	13	TGTGCCAGCAGCCCCCGGGACAGCATTGAAGCTTTCTTT	CASSPRDSIEAFF
TRBV27	-	few	TRBJ1-1	14	TGTGCCAGCAGTTTCGGCCCAGGGGTGACTGAAGCTTTCTTT	CASSFGPGVTEAFF
TRBV4-3	-	many	TRBJ1-4	13	TGCGCCAGCAGCCCGAACGAGAATGAAAAACTGTTTTTT	CASSPNENEKLFF
TRBV7-8	TRBD1	many	TRBJ2-2	16	TGTGCCAGCAGCTATGGGCAGGGGGATTTGACCGGGGAGCTGTTTTTT	CASSYGQGDLTGELFF
TRBV18	-	few	TRBJ2-7	13	TGTGCCAGCTCACCCCCCGGGGAAGGGGAGCAGTACTTC	CASSPPGEGEQYF
TRBV7-7	-	few	TRBJ2-7	13	TGTGCCAGCAGCTTAGCGCCCGGGAACGAGCAGTACTTC	CASSLAPGNEQYF
TRBV18	-	-	TRBJ2-7	13	TGTGCCAGCTCACCACGATCAATCTACGAGCAGTACTTC	CASSPRSIYEQYF
TRBV4-3	TRBD2	few	TRBJ2-3	15	TGCGCCAGCAGCCAAAACGGGGGGGCCCCAGATACGCAGTATTTT	CASSQNGGAPDTQYF
TRBV23-1	-	few	TRBJ2-5	16	TGCGCCAGCAGTCATGGATCGCATCCCCCTAAAGAGACCCAGTACTTC	CASSHGSHPPKETQYF
TRBV12-3/TRBV12-4	-	many	TRBJ2-1	15	TGTGCCAGCAGTTTATGGCGGAGCTCCTACAATGAGCAGTTCTTC	CASSLWRSSYNEQFF
TRBV5-1	-	many	TRBJ2-4	15	TGCGCCAGCAGCTTGGCCGGGGGAGGCAAAAACATTCAGTACTTC	CASSLAGGGKNIQYF
TRBV4-2	TRBD2	few	TRBJ2-1	16	TGTGCCAGCAGCCAGGGCGGGGGGAGCTCCTACAATGAGCAGTTCTTC	CASSQGGGSSYNEQFF
TRBV2	TRBD1	-	TRBJ1-1	16	TGTGCCAGCAGGAGGGAAGCTGCGCCCCACAGGGGCTTGACTTTCTTT	CASRREAAPHRGLTFF
TRBV4-1	TRBD2	-	TRBJ2-1	15	TGCGCCAGCAGCTACAGCGGGGGAGAATACAATGAGCAGTTCTTC	CASSYSGGEYNEQFF
TRBV6-5	-	-	TRBJ2-1	14	TGTGCCAGCAGTTACGGAGCTTCGTTGGTAGAGCCGTTCTTC	CASSYGASLVEPFF
TRBV19	-	-	TRBJ1-2	16	TGTGCCAGTAGTATAGATGGGGCAGCACAAAACTATGGCTACACCTTC	CASSIDGAAQNYGYTF
TRBV5-6	-	-	TRBJ2-3	17	TGTGCCAGCAGCCTACTTTCGGGCGGTGCTAGCACAGATACGCAGTATTTT	CASSLLSGGASTDTQYF
TRBV7-2	-	-	TRBJ2-7	14	TGTGCCAGCAGCTTATTGGGTGTGGGGGACGAGCAGTACTTC	CASSLLGVGDEQYF
TRBV11-2	-	-	TRBJ2-1	15	TGTGCCAGCAGCTTACTTCAGGGTCGTTACAATGAGCAGTTCTTC	CASSLLQGRYNEQFF
TRBV5-1	TRBD1	few	TRBJ2-5	16	TGCGCCAGCAGTATGGGACAGGGGCGCATCGGAGAGACCCAGTACTTC	CASSMGQGRIGETQYF
TRBV9	-	-	TRBJ1-3	16	TGTGCCAGCAGCGTAGAGGGGCAGTTGGTTGGAAACACCATATATTTT	CASSVEGQLVGNTIYF
TRBV20-1	-	many	TRBJ2-7	14	TGCAGTGCTTGGAAAGGGGGGGCGTTCGACGAGCAGTACTTC	CSAWKGGAFDEQYF
TRBV7-9	TRBD1	few	TRBJ1-4	15	TGTGCCAGCAGCTCAGCCAGGGGGCCTAATGAAAAACTGTTTTTT	CASSSARGPNEKLFF
TRBV9	-	many	TRBJ1-2	13	TGTGCCAGCAGCGTTGAGCCTAACTATGGCTACACCTTC	CASSVEPNYGYTF
TRBV7-9	TRBD1	-	TRBJ2-3	16	TGTGCCAGCAGCTTAATTGGACAGGGAGACACAGATACGCAGTATTTT	CASSLIGQGDTDTQYF
TRBV6-1	TRBD1	few	TRBJ2-5	15	TGTGCCAGCAGCCTAAGACAGGGGCGAGGTGAGACCCAGTACTTC	CASSLRQGRGETQYF
TRBV5-1	-	few	TRBJ2-7	15	TGCGCCAGCAGCTTGGCGAGCGGCCCAGCCTACGAGCAGTACTTC	CASSLASGPAYEQYF
TRBV20-1	TRBD1	-	TRBJ1-1	13	TGCAGTGCTAGACATAGGGACAGGGCCCAACCCTTCTTT	CSARHRDRAQPFF
TRBV5-4	-	-	TRBJ2-4	15	TGTGCCAGCAGCACGGGGACTGTAACCAAAAACATTCAGTACTTC	CASSTGTVTKNIQYF
TRBV4-1	TRBD1	many	TRBJ2-7	17	TGCGCCAGCAGCCCTTCTCAACGGGACAGGACCCCGTACGAGCAGTACTTC	CASSPSQRDRTPYEQYF
TRBV9	-	few	TRBJ2-2	17	TGTGCCAGCAGCGTAGCTCTTCGGGGACACTACACCGGGGAGCTGTTTTTT	CASSVALRGHYTGELFF
TRBV6-1	-	-	TRBJ2-7	16	TGTGCCAGCAGCCGCCTTCAGGGTGAAGTCCCCTACGAGCAGTACTTC	CASSRLQGEVPYEQYF
TRBV7-2	TRBD2	many	TRBJ2-7	15	TGTGCCAGCAGCGAGACTAGCGGGGGGGCCTACGAGCAGTACTTC	CASSETSGGAYEQYF
TRBV20-1	-	few	TRBJ2-5	14	TGCAGTGCTAGAGAGACACAGCTACAAGAGACCCAGTACTTC	CSARETQLQETQYF
TRBV6-4	TRBD2	-	TRBJ2-1	15	TGTGCCAGCACCTACGTGCGGGGGTATTACAATGAGCAGTTCTTC	CASTYVRGYYNEQFF
TRBV12-3/TRBV12-4	TRBD2	many	TRBJ2-5	12	TGTGCCAGCAGTCGGGGGAGCGGGGGCCAGTACTTC	CASSRGSGGQYF
TRBV3-1	-	many	TRBJ2-5	16	TGTGCCAGCAGCCCGCCCAGGACAGTTCGCGATGAGACCCAGTACTTC	CASSPPRTVRDETQYF
TRBV6-1	-	-	TRBJ1-3	15	TGTGCCAGCAGTCCCACAGGGCCCCCTGGAAACACCATATATTTT	CASSPTGPPGNTIYF
TRBV7-9	-	-	TRBJ1-4	16	TGTGCCAGCAGCCCCATGAGCGATCGACCGGGTGAAAAACTGTTTTTT	CASSPMSDRPGEKLFF
TRBV27	-	few	TRBJ2-7	14	TGTGCCACCCAGGACAGTAGGAGCTCCTACGAGCAGTACTTC	CATQDSRSSYEQYF
TRBV20-1	TRBD1	-	TRBJ2-7	15	TGCAGTGCTAGAGATAGGACAGGGCCATCCTACGAGCAGTACTTC	CSARDRTGPSYEQYF
TRBV12-3/TRBV12-4	-	-	TRBJ1-1	14	TGTGCCAGCAGTCTGGCCGCGGATGGCACTGAAGCTTTCTTT	CASSLAADGTEAFF
TRBV12-3/TRBV12-4	-	many	TRBJ1-1	9	TGTGCCAGCACTAGCAAGGCTTTCTTT	CASTSKAFF
TRBV6-5	-	few	TRBJ1-3	15	TGTGCCAGCAGTTACGGGCAGAGCTCTGGAAACACCATATATTTT	CASSYGQSSGNTIYF
TRBV7-9	TRBD1	-	TRBJ1-1	17	TGTGCCAGCAGCCCCGGGACAGACTCTTTGTGGGACACTGAAGCTTTCTTT	CASSPGTDSLWDTEAFF
TRBV12-3/TRBV12-4	-	many	TRBJ2-2	15	TGTGCCAGCAGTTGGCTGTCGACGGGGACCGGGGAGCTGTTTTTT	CASSWLSTGTGELFF